This T cell receptor beta chain was captured by sequencing in a study of human T cells and chemical hapten exposure. Study at large: Skin of the upper inner arm, approximately 2 cm by approximately 2 cm, received 2% DPC for sensitization.

TCRdb reprocessed the RACE reads with MiXCR, giving one entry per CDR3 protein. This table holds roughly 84,000 distinct CDR3 sequences, 10% to 11% found once. As for time point: patch test 3, about 24 weeks after DPC sensitization. Regarding treatment: therapeutic diphenylcyclopropenone sensitization with weekly scalp DPC. RNA extraction used unfractionated whole blood as the source of total RNA. This clonotype was counted many times. Its antigen is not identified. Germline CDR1 DFQATT, CDR2 SNEGSKA (reference sequence). V was cut by 3 bases and J by 6 bases, with 15 bases left in between. CDR3 length equals 13 residues. General study points: Significantly more large CDR3 similarity clusters arose among expanded TCRs than among controls.

Material: whole blood, obtained in connection with sensitization to the hapten diphenylcyclopropenone (DPC). The chain recombines TRBV20-1 with TRBJ2-7; tentative D call: TRBD2 (5 bases). This clonotype was sampled from a woman between 45 and 60 years old with alopecia areata. Some clones in this sample may be carry-over from other donors' samples. In DNA form, the CDR3 reads TGCAGTGCTAGTCCCCCGGGGTTCGCCGAGCAGTACTTC. Amino acid sequence: CSASPPGFAEQYF.